This T cell receptor (beta chain) derives from a study of OX40 agonist ivuxolimab in advanced cancers. As for the study in general: Ivuxolimab, which is an agonistic anti-OX40 (CD134) antibody, was administered to the patients. Three patients got partial responses; one had hepatocellular carcinoma and two had cutaneous melanoma. Broader study findings: A proportion of nonresponders additionally exhibited low normalized T-cell clonal expansion.

As concerns this clone: Its antigen is currently unknown. Mismatch with germline at one junction end may stem from a read error.

Repertoires were generated with immunoSEQ multiplex PCR, while TCRdb's copy carries only in-frame clones and drops some. The sample lists roughly 71,000 clones, more than 60% occurring once. Exclusion of a patient followed from autoimmune disease history or systemic immunosuppression. The CDR3 covers 14 residues. Looked up from germline, CDR1 is SSHAT and CDR2 is FNYEAQ (reference sequence). This TCR was recovered from an adult with an advanced solid tumor such as melanoma, head and neck, liver or kidney cancer. The specimen was CD4+ or CD8+ T cells sorted from blood, collected in a trial of the OX40 agonist ivuxolimab. The J gene is TRBJ2-1, the V gene TRBV7-7; D perhaps matches TRBD2 (6 bases). The CDR3 is CASSLDLGRDEQFF. The CDR3 bases are TGTGCTAGCAGCTTAGACCTCGGGAGAGATGAGCAGTTCTTC.